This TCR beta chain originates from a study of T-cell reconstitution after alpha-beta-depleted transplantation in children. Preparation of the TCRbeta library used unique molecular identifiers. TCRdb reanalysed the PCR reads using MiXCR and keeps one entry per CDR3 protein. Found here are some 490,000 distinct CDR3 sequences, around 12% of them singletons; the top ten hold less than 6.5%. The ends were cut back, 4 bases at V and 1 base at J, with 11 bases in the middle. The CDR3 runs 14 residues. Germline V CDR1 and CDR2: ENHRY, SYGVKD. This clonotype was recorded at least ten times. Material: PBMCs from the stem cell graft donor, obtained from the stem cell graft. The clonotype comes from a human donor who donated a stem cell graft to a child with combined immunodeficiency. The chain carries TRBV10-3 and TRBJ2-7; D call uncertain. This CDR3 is CAISVRPDSYEQYF. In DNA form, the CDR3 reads TGTGCCATCAGTGTTAGGCCCGATTCCTACGAGCAGTACTTC.